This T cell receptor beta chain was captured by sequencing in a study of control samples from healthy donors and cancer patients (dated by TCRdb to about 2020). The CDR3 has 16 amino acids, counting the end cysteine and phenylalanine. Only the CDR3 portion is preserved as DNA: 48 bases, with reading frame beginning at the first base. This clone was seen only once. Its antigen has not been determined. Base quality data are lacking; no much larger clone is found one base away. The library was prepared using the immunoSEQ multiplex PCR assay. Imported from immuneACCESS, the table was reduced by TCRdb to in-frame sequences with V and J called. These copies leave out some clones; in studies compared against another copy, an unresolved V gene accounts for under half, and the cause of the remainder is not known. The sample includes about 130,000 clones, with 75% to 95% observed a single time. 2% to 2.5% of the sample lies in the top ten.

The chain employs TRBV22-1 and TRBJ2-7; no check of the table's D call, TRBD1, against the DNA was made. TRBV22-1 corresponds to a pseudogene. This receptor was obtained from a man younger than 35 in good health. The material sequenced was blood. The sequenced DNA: TGTCCTGGGAGCGCACGTTGGGACAGAATTACCTACGAGCAGTACTTC. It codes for CPGSARWDRITYEQYF.